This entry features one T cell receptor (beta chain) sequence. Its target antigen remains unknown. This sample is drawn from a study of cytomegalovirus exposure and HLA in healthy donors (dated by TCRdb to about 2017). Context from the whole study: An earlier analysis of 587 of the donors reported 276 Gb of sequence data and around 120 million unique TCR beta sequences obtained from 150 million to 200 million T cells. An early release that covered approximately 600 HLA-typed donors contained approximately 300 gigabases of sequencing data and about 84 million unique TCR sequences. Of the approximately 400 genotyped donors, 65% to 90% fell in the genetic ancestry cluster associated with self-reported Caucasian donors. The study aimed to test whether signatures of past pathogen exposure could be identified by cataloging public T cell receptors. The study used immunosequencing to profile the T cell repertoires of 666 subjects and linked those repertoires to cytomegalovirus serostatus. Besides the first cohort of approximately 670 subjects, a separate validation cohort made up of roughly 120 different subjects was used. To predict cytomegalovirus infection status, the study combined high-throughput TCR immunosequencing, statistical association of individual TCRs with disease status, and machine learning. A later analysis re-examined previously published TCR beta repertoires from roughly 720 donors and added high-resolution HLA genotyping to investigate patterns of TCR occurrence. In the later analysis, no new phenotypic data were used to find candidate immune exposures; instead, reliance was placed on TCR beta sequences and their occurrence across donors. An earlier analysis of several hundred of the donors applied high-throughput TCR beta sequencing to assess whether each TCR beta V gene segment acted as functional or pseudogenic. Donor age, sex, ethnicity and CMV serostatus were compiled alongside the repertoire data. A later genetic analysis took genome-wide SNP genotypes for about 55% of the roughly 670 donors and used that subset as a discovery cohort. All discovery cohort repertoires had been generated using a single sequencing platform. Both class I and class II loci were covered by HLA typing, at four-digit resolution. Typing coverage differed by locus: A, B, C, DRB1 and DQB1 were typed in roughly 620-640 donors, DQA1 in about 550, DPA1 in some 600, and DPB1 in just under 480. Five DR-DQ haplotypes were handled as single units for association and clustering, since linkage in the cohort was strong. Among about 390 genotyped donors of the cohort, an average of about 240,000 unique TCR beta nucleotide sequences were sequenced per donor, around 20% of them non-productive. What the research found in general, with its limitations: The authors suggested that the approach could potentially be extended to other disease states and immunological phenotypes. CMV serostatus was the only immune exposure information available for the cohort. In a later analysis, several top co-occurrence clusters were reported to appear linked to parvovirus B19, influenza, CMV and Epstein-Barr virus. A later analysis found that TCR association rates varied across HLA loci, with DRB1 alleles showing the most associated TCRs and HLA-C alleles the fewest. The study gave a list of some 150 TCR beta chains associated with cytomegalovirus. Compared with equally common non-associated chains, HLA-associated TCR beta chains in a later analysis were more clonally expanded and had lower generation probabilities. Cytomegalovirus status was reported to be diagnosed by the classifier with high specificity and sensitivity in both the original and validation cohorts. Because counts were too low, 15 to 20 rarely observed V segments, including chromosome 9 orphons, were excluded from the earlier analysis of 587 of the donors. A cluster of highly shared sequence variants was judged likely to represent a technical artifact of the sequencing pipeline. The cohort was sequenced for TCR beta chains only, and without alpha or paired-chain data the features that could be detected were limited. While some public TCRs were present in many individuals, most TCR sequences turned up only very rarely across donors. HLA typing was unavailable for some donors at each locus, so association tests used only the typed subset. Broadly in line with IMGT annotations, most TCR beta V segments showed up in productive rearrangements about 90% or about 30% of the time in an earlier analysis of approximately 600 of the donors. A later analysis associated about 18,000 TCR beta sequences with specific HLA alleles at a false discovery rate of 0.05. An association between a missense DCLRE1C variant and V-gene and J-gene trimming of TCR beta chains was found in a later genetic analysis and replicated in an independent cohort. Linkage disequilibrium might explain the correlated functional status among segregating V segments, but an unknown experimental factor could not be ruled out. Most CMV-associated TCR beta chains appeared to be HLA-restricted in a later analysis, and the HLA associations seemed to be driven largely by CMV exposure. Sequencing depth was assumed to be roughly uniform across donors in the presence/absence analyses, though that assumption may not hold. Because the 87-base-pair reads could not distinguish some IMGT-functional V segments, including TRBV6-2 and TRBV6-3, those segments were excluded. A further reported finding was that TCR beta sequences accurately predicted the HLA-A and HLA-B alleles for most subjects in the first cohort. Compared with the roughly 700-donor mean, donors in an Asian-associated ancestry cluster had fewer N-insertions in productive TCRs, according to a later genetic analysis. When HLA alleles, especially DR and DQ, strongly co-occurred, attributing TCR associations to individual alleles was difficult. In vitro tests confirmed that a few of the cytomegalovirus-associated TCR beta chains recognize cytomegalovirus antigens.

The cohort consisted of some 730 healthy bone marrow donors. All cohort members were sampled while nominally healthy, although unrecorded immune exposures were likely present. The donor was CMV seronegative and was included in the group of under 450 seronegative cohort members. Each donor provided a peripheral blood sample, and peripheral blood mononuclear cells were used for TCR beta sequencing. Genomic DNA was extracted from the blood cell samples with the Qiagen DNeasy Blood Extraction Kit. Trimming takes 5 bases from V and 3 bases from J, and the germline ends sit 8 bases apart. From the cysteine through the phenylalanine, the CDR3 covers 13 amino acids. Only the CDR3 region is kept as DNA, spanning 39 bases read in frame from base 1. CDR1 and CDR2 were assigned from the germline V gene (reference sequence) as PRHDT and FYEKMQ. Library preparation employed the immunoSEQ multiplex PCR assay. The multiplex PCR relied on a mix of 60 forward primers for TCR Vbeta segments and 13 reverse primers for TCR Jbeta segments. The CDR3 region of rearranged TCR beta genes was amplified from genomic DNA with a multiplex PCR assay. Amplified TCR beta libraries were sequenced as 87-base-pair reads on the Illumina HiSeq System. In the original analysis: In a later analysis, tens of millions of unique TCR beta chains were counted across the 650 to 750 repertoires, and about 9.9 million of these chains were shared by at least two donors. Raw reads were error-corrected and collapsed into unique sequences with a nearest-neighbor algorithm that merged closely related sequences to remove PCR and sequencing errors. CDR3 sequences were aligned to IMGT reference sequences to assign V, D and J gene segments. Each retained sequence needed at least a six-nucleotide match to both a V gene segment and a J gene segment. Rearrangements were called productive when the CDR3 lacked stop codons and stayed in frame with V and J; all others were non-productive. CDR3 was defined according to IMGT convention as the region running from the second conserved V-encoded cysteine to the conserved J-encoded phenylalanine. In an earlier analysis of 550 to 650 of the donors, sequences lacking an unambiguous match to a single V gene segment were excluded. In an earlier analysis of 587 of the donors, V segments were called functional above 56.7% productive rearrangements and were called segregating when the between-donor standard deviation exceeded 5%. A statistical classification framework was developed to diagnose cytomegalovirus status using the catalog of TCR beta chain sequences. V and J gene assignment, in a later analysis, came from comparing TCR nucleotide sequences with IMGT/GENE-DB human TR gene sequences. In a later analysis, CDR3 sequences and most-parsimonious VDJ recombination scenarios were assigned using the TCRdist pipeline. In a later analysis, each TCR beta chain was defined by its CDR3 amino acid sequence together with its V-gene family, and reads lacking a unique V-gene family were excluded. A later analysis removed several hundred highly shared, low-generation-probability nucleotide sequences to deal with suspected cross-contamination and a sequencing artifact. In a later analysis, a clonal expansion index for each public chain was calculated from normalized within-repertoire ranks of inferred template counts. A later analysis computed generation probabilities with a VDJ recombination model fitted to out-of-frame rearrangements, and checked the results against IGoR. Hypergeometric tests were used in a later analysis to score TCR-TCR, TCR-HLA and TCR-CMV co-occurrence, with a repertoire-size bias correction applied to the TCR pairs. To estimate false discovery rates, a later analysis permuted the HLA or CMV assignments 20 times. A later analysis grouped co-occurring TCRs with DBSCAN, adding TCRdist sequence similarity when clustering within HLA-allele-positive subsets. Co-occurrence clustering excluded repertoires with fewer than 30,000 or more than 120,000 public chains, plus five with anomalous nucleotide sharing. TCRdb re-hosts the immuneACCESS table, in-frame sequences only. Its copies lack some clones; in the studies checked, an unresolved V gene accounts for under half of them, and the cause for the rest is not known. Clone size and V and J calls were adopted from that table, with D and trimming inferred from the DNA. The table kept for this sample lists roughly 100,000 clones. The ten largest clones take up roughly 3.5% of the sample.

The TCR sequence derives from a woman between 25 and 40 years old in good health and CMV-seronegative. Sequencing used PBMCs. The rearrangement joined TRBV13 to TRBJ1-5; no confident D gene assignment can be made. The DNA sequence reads TGTGCCAGCAGCCACGGGTTCAATCAGCCCCAGCATTTT. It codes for CASSHGFNQPQHF.